The text below deals with one T cell receptor beta chain. Its cognate antigen is unknown. The sample belongs to a study of T cell responses to AZD1222 COVID-19 vaccine. Study results and limitations: Among the donors, most were white British and more were female, and clonal diversity was possibly underestimated. The reported proportion of spike-specific TCRs targeting unmutated variant regions was nearly half. Baseline seropositivity occurred in only 5 to 7 AZD1222 recipients. Researchers report vaccine-associated CD4 TCRs spanning spike, with dominance at 160-218 and 743-854.

Sequencing used immunoSEQ multiplex PCR; TCRdb keeps in-frame clones, though not all of them. The sample includes 120,000 or so clones, nearly 90% of them seen just once. The material was peripheral blood, obtained on day 0 of AZD1222 vaccination. This TCR was recovered from an adult in good health.

CDR3 amino acids: CASSYGQYTGELFF. The CDR3 DNA sequence: TGTGCCAGCAGTTACGGACAGTACACCGGGGAGCTGTTTTTT. V gene TRBV6-2 or TRBV6-3 combines with J gene TRBJ2-2, with D maybe TRBD1 (6 bases). Germline V gene lookup returns CDR1 MNHEY and CDR2 SVGEGT. V was shortened by 2 bases and J by 3 bases, with 7 bases between the two germline ends. The CDR3 covers 14 residues.